This is a list of T cell receptor beta chains from one sample in a study of cytomegalovirus exposure and HLA in healthy donors. TCRdb's copy holds only in-frame clones and misses some; the assay was immunoSEQ multiplex PCR. The sample includes about 98,000 clones, 87% of them seen just once. The sample comprised PBMCs. The receptors were gathered from a man between 18 and 29 years old in good health and CMV-seropositive. The CDR3 runs from the conserved cysteine through the conserved F or W. The D gene is left open where the match is weak. Size is stated for part of the rows, as once, few or many counts, or as a class when the clone is expanded.

j_call	clone_size	d_call	v_call	cdr3_aa	cdr3_nt
TRBJ2-2	-	-	TRBV10-3	CAINQGPGGELFF	TGTGCCATCAACCAGGGGCCGGGCGGGGAGCTGTTTTTT
TRBJ2-5	-	-	TRBV9	CASSVGGPGRETQYF	TGTGCCAGCAGCGTAGGTGGCCCAGGGAGGGAGACCCAGTACTTC
TRBJ2-1	-	TRBD2	TRBV6-6	CASGAGVTYNEQFF	TGTGCCAGCGGGGCGGGAGTCACCTACAATGAGCAGTTCTTC
TRBJ1-1	-	TRBD1	TRBV4-2	CASSQGAGTDTEAFF	TGTGCCAGCAGCCAAGGGGCAGGGACAGACACTGAAGCTTTCTTT
TRBJ2-1	-	TRBD2	TRBV9	CASSVGRENEQFF	TGTGCCAGCAGCGTGGGGCGGGAGAATGAGCAGTTCTTC
TRBJ2-1	-	-	TRBV5-1	CASSGGRGGLNNEQFF	TGCGCCAGCAGCGGCGGGCGAGGAGGACTAAACAATGAGCAGTTCTTC
TRBJ1-1	-	-	TRBV18	CASSPTTSTDTEAFF	TGTGCCAGCTCACCTACCACGTCGACAGACACTGAAGCTTTCTTT
TRBJ2-2	-	-	TRBV19	CASRPDRNTGELFF	TGTGCCAGTAGACCGGACAGAAACACCGGGGAGCTGTTTTTT
TRBJ2-2	-	TRBD2	TRBV5-4	CASSLAASGSYSGELFF	TGTGCCAGCAGCTTGGCTGCTAGCGGGAGCTATAGCGGGGAGCTGTTTTTT
TRBJ2-7	-	-	TRBV2	CATRADSYEQYF	TGTGCCACGAGGGCAGACTCCTACGAGCAGTACTTC
TRBJ1-3	-	TRBD1	TRBV6-5	CAGSPGQGSGNTIYF	TGTGCCGGTAGCCCGGGACAGGGCTCTGGAAACACCATATATTTT
TRBJ2-6	few	TRBD2	TRBV4-2	CASSPYGLAGRSGANVLTF	TGTGCCAGCAGCCCCTACGGACTAGCGGGACGCTCTGGGGCCAACGTCCTGACTTTC
TRBJ2-1	once	TRBD1	TRBV5-4	CASSIQGRSSYNEQFF	TGTGCCAGCAGCATACAGGGGCGAAGCTCCTACAATGAGCAGTTCTTC
TRBJ2-3	-	TRBD1	TRBV27	CASQTGVSTDTQYF	TGTGCCAGCCAGACAGGGGTGAGCACAGATACGCAGTATTTT
TRBJ2-5	-	-	TRBV5-6	CASSLGGRRSGTQYF	TGTGCCAGCAGCTTGGGGGGGCGCAGGTCCGGGACCCAGTACTTC
TRBJ2-3	-	-	TRBV6-6	CASKPSGGQDTQYF	TGTGCCAGCAAACCGTCTGGAGGTCAAGATACGCAGTATTTT
TRBJ1-1	-	TRBD1	TRBV4-1	CASSQGPGTGMNTEAFF	TGCGCCAGCAGCCAAGGACCCGGGACAGGGATGAACACTGAAGCTTTCTTT
TRBJ2-5	-	-	TRBV6-1	CASRFFQETQYF	TGTGCCAGCAGATTCTTTCAAGAGACCCAGTACTTC
TRBJ2-3	-	TRBD1	TRBV9	CASNGQGATDTQYF	TGTGCGAGCAATGGACAGGGGGCTACAGATACGCAGTATTTT
TRBJ2-3	-	TRBD1	TRBV27	CASSSLTGTGSSDTQYF	TGTGCCAGCAGTTCACTAACCGGGACAGGGTCCTCAGATACGCAGTATTTT
TRBJ1-1	-	-	TRBV7-8	CASSLGGSTMNTEAFF	TGTGCCAGCAGCTTAGGGGGCAGTACGATGAACACTGAAGCTTTCTTT
TRBJ2-5	-	TRBD1	TRBV11-1	CASSLVDREGETQYF	TGTGCCAGCAGCTTAGTCGACAGGGAAGGGGAGACCCAGTACTTC
TRBJ1-6	-	TRBD1	TRBV5-1	CASSLGRGREPLHF	TGCGCCAGCAGCTTGGGAAGGGGGCGGGAACCCCTCCACTTT
TRBJ2-1	-	TRBD1	TRBV19	CASRRDSTYNEQFF	TGTGCCAGTAGGAGGGACAGCACCTACAATGAGCAGTTCTTC
TRBJ2-2	-	-	TRBV7-9	CASSLSPYRSGTGELFF	TGTGCCAGCAGCTTATCCCCGTATCGAAGCGGGACCGGGGAGCTGTTTTTT
TRBJ2-7	-	TRBD1	TRBV10-1	CASSEGWQGDYEQYF	TGCGCCAGCAGTGAAGGGTGGCAGGGGGACTACGAGCAGTACTTC
TRBJ1-5	-	-	TRBV6-1	CASSPTGRENQPQHF	TGTGCCAGCAGTCCCACGGGCAGGGAAAATCAGCCCCAGCATTTT
TRBJ2-7	-	TRBD1	TRBV7-3	CASSLRDRPYEQYF	TGTGCCAGCAGCTTGCGGGACAGGCCCTACGAGCAGTACTTC
TRBJ2-5	-	-	TRBV7-6	CASSSQETQYF	TGTGCCAGCAGCTCACAAGAGACCCAGTACTTC
TRBJ2-7	once	TRBD2	TRBV11-2	CASSFPGLASEQYF	TGTGCCAGCAGCTTCCCGGGACTAGCGAGCGAGCAGTACTTC
TRBJ1-3	-	-	TRBV11-2	CASSLSSGFTGNTIYF	TGTGCCAGCAGCTTAAGTTCGGGGTTTACCGGAAACACCATATATTTT
TRBJ2-7	-	TRBD2	TRBV7-3	CASSLVAGESSYEQYF	TGTGCCAGCAGCTTAGTAGCGGGAGAATCCTCCTACGAGCAGTACTTC
TRBJ2-1	-	TRBD2	TRBV7-9	CASSSRLAGLYNEQFF	TGTGCCAGCAGCTCCAGACTAGCGGGACTCTACAATGAGCAGTTCTTC
TRBJ1-4	-	TRBD1	TRBV7-2	CASSSPGQGNEKLFF	TGTGCCAGCAGCTCCCCGGGACAGGGGAATGAAAAACTGTTTTTT
TRBJ2-7	-	TRBD2	TRBV7-2	CASSYLAGSSYEQYF	TGTGCCAGCAGCTACTTAGCGGGGTCATCCTACGAGCAGTACTTC
TRBJ2-5	-	-	TRBV29-1	CSVEDPMPGTQYF	TGCAGCGTTGAAGATCCCATGCCGGGGACCCAGTACTTC
TRBJ2-1	-	-	TRBV7-3	CASSHSGAYNEQFF	TGTGCCAGCAGCCACAGCGGAGCCTACAATGAGCAGTTCTTC
TRBJ1-1	many	-	TRBV6-5	CASSPTLDRNTEAFF	TGTGCCAGCAGTCCTACCTTGGACAGGAACACTGAAGCTTTCTTT
TRBJ2-7	-	-	TRBV5-4	CASSNYYEQYF	TGTGCCAGCAGCAATTACTACGAGCAGTACTTC
TRBJ2-1	-	TRBD2	TRBV28	CASTSGSYNEQFF	TGTGCCAGCACTAGCGGGAGTTACAATGAGCAGTTCTTC
TRBJ2-5	-	TRBD2	TRBV7-3	CASSLEGAGLARETQYF	TGTGCCAGCAGCTTAGAGGGGGCCGGACTAGCGAGAGAGACCCAGTACTTC
TRBJ1-5	-	TRBD1	TRBV7-2	CASSLFGGTVNQPQHF	TGTGCCAGCAGCTTATTTGGCGGGACAGTCAATCAGCCCCAGCATTTT
TRBJ2-5	once	TRBD2	TRBV15	CATSRSGTEQETQYF	TGTGCCACCAGCAGGAGCGGGACGGAACAAGAGACCCAGTACTTC
TRBJ2-7	-	-	TRBV7-9	CASSGDSWQYF	TGTGCCAGCAGCGGAGACTCGTGGCAGTACTTC
TRBJ2-3	-	TRBD2	TRBV27	CASSSHSLAGQDTQYF	TGTGCCAGCAGTTCCCACTCACTAGCGGGACAAGATACGCAGTATTTT
TRBJ1-1	once	-	TRBV9	CASSVDGGSTEAFF	TGTGCCAGCAGCGTAGATGGAGGGAGCACTGAAGCTTTCTTT
TRBJ1-2	few	TRBD1	TRBV18	CASSPDREPGLGGYTF	TGTGCCAGCTCACCGGACAGGGAACCAGGGCTTGGCGGCTACACCTTC
TRBJ2-5	once	-	TRBV7-9	CASSLVSRWETQYF	TGTGCCAGCAGCTTAGTATCTAGGTGGGAGACCCAGTACTTC
TRBJ2-2	-	TRBD1	TRBV19	CASSIGRQGASGELFF	TGTGCCAGTAGTATAGGGAGACAGGGGGCGTCCGGGGAGCTGTTTTTT